These 21 T cell receptor beta chains share one sample of origin, sequenced in a study of T-cell memory formation after mild COVID-19. TCRdb reprocessed the 5' RACE reads via MiXCR and lists one record per CDR3 protein. The sample includes roughly 150,000 distinct CDR3 sequences, 14% of them seen just once. Sequencing was done on a sample of PBMCs or a T cell subset sorted from them (not recorded which). The source of these receptors is an adult woman who had mild COVID-19 (a few samples of this study predate the infection). Cell type and time point are not known.

The gene calls are TRBV7-9 and TRBJ2-2; 8 bases map to TRBD2. The V gene's germline CDR1 is SEHNR and CDR2 FQNEAQ (reference sequence). There are 16 residues in the CDR3. Trimming at V came to 5 bases and at J to 1 base, leaving 6 bases not matched to a gene. The CDR3 sequence is CASSPSAGGNTGELFF. CDR3 in DNA: TGTGCCAGCAGCCCGTCTGCGGGGGGGAACACCGGGGAGCTGTTTTTT. The full variable domain, its missing parts supplied by reference TRBV7-9 and TRBJ2-2, is DTGVSQNPRHKITKRGQNVTFRCDPISEHNRLYWYRQTLGQGPEFLTYFQNEAQLEKSRLLSDRFSAERPKGSFSTLEIQRTEQGDSAMYLCASSPSAGGNTGELFFGEGSRLTVL.

CDR3 sequence (DNA): TGTGCCAGCAGTTTGATAGGGGGCCTCTCTGGGGCCAACGTCCTGACTTTC. It yields the protein CASSLIGGLSGANVLTF. V usage is TRBV27 and J usage is TRBJ2-6, with 7 bases that match TRBD1. Germline V gene sequence: CDR1 MNHEY, CDR2 SMNVEV (reference sequence). The CDR3 has 17 residues. V shed 3 bases and J 0 bases; nucleotides not matched to a gene: 5.

The gene calls are TRBV4-3 and TRBJ2-7; TRBD2 matches 7 bases. With 0 bases clipped from V and 0 bases from J, the junction kept 5 bases outside the gene matches. Per germline, CDR1 LGHNA and CDR2 YSLEER. The CDR3 has 16 residues. In DNA form, the CDR3 reads TGCGCCAGCAGCCAAGAAAGCGGGACTGTCTCCTACGAGCAGTACTTC. Residues: CASSQESGTVSYEQYF.

This clonotype was counted a few times. This rearrangement joins TRBV20-1 to TRBJ2-7, with 14 bases matching TRBD2. From germline, CDR1 is DFQATT and CDR2 SNEGSKA (reference sequence). This CDR3 comprises 17 residues. After removal of 0 bases from V and 9 bases from J, the junction contained 13 bases not matched to a gene. CDR3 coding DNA: TGCAGTGCTAGAGATCCGACTAGCGGGAGGGCCGCGGTCGTGCAGTACTTC. It yields the protein CSARDPTSGRAAVVQYF.

This clonotype was seen only a few times. The CDR3 sequence is CASSVVSGDGYTF. DNA of the CDR3: TGTGCCAGCAGCGTAGTGTCCGGGGATGGCTACACCTTC. The chain couples TRBV9 to TRBJ1-2; D unclear. Germline V gene data show CDR1 as SGDLS and CDR2 as YYNGEE. The CDR3 sequence is 13 residues long. V lost 0 bases and J lost 6, with 9 bases in between.

This chain links TRBV12-3 or TRBV12-4 with TRBJ1-4; 7 bases fit TRBD1. V lost 0 bases, J lost 7 bases, and 5 bases stayed unmatched. This CDR3 has 15 residues. The CDR3 sequence: CASSLATGVGEKLFF. In DNA form, the CDR3 reads TGTGCCAGCAGTTTAGCCACAGGGGTGGGTGAAAAACTGTTTTTT.

This clonotype came up a few times. The chain employs TRBV12-3 or TRBV12-4 and TRBJ2-1; TRBD2 is a possible D gene (6 bases). Trimming removed 7 bases at V and 3 bases at J, with 16 bases between. The CDR3 spans 15 residues. CDR3 region: CASNALAGRYNEQFF. The CDR3, as DNA: TGTGCCAGCAACGCCTTGGCGGGACGCTACAATGAGCAGTTCTTC.

CDR3 in DNA: TGTGCCAGCAGTGCGGCCGCACAGGGGCTGGCAGATACGCAGTATTTT. Its protein product is CASSAAAQGLADTQYF. The J gene is TRBJ2-3, the V gene TRBV12-3 or TRBV12-4; 7 positions agree with TRBD1. J gave up 4 bases and V 5 bases, and 12 bases lay outside the gene matches. This CDR3 has 16 residues.

The chain uses TRBV4-1 and TRBJ2-5; 11 positions agree with TRBD1. The CDR3 runs to 17 residues. Losses at the gene ends were 0 bases for V and 2 bases for J; bases not matched to a gene: 5. The germline CDR1 and CDR2 sequences are MGHRA and YSYEKL. The CDR3 coding sequence is TGCGCCAGCAGCCAAGATGGGACAGGGGGGGTTCAAGAGACCCAGTACTTC. Translating gives CASSQDGTGGVQETQYF.

This chain links TRBV30 with TRBJ2-3; 7 bases fit TRBD2. Trimming removed 1 base from V and 4 bases from J; junction bases left unmatched: 2. The CDR3 runs to 13 residues. Germline CDR1 reads GTSNPN; CDR2 reads SVGIG (reference sequence). The CDR3 spells CAWSGSGADTQYF. CDR3 bases: TGTGCCTGGAGTGGGAGCGGGGCAGATACGCAGTATTTT.

CDR3 residues: CSARDPGHYGYTF. CDR3 coding DNA: TGCAGTGCTCGGGACCCCGGGCACTATGGCTACACCTTC. The chain has TRBV20-1 and TRBJ1-2, with a possible D match to TRBD1 (5 bases). This CDR3 spans 13 amino acids. Germline loops: CDR1 DFQATT, CDR2 SNEGSKA (reference sequence). V lost 5 bases and J 3 bases, leaving 13 bases between the germline ends.

CDR3: CATSVRGNTEAFF. As DNA, the CDR3 is TGTGCCACCAGCGTGAGGGGAAACACTGAAGCTTTCTTT. The rearrangement joins TRBV15 to TRBJ1-1, with D tentatively TRBD1 (5 bases). The CDR3 length is 13 residues. From germline, CDR1 is LNHNV and CDR2 YYDKDF (reference sequence). Trimming pared 5 bases from V and 2 bases from J, leaving 9 bases between.

The chain carries TRBV6-2 or TRBV6-3 and TRBJ2-5, with 8 positions matching TRBD2. Germline CDR1 reads MNHEY; CDR2 reads SVGEGT. CDR3 size: 14 residues. J was trimmed by 2 bases and V by 6 bases; bases with no gene match: 5. CDR3: CASSLSGIQETQYF. The CDR3 nucleotides are TGTGCCAGCAGCCTTAGCGGGATACAAGAGACCCAGTACTTC.

V usage is TRBV4-1 and J usage is TRBJ1-6; 8 bases are a match to TRBD1. Germline lookup yields CDR1 MGHRA and CDR2 YSYEKL. The V segment lost 5 bases and the J segment 9 bases; nucleotides outside the gene matches: 9. The CDR3 loop spans 15 amino acids. CDR3: CASSTDRGQGSPLHF. DNA of the CDR3: TGCGCCAGCAGCACCGACAGGGGCCAAGGTTCACCCCTCCACTTT.

This clonotype was observed a handful of times. V usage is TRBV27 and J usage is TRBJ1-1, with 9 bases identical to TRBD1. Germline V gene sequence: CDR1 MNHEY, CDR2 SMNVEV (reference sequence). There are 14 residues in the CDR3. J lost 8 bases, V lost 4 bases, and 8 bases had no gene match. DNA of the CDR3: TGTGCCAGCAGTTACACACAGGGGGCCACCGAAGCTTTCTTT. Protein: CASSYTQGATEAFF.

The sample holds a few counts of this clonotype. The chain recombines TRBV20-1 with TRBJ1-6; 8 bases are shared with TRBD1. The CDR3 sequence is 17 residues long. Germline loops: CDR1 DFQATT, CDR2 SNEGSKA (reference sequence). Trimming took 5 bases from V and 7 from J; bases not matched to a gene: 16. The CDR3 DNA follows: TGCAGTGCTCGGAATATACTGGGACAGGACATAAATTCACCCCTCCACTTT. The encoded protein is CSARNILGQDINSPLHF.

This clonotype was picked up a small number of times. The chain couples TRBV20-1 to TRBJ2-1; 8 bases line up with TRBD1. This CDR3 spans 17 amino acids. V lost 4 bases and J lost 2; bases outside the gene matches: 13. CDR1 is DFQATT, CDR2 SNEGSKA, per germline (reference sequence). The CDR3 sequence: CSANNPTGTGPYNEQFF. CDR3 in DNA: TGCAGTGCTAACAACCCCACCGGGACAGGACCCTACAATGAGCAGTTCTTC.

The rearrangement links TRBV6-5 to TRBJ2-2, with TRBD2 matching 9 bases. Looked up from germline, CDR1 is MNHEY and CDR2 is SVGAGI. The CDR3 sequence is 15 residues long. With V trimmed by 2 bases and J by 4 bases, 2 bases remained unmatched. The CDR3 DNA is TGTGCCAGCAGTTACCGACTAGCGGCCACCGGGGAGCTGTTTTTT. It yields the protein CASSYRLAATGELFF.

This clonotype was seen a handful of times. V gene TRBV18 combines with J gene TRBJ1-1, with no clear D. V dropped 3 bases and J dropped 1 base, with 18 bases sitting between them. This CDR3 has 17 residues. Germline V gene data show CDR1 as KGHSH and CDR2 as LQKENI. CDR3 protein: CASSPPETGYSNTEAFF. The CDR3 nucleotides read TGTGCCAGCTCACCCCCCGAAACTGGGTATTCGAACACTGAAGCTTTCTTT.

This clonotype was found a few times. The rearrangement uses TRBV12-3 or TRBV12-4 and TRBJ1-6; TRBD1 aligns across 9 bases. J was trimmed by 8 bases and V by 5 bases; bases with no gene match: 7. The CDR3 is made up of 15 amino acids. The CDR3 DNA reads as TGTGCCAGCAGTCCCCGGGACAGGGAGGATTCACCCCTCCACTTT. Its protein product is CASSPRDREDSPLHF.

This clonotype was seen a handful of times. The chain couples TRBV2 to TRBJ1-1; no clear D. V lost 8 bases and J 0 bases, leaving 10 bases between the germline ends. CDR3 size: 13 residues. Germline CDR1 reads SNHLY; CDR2 reads FYNNEI. CDR3 bases: TGTGCCAGCGGTCCAGTAATGAACACTGAAGCTTTCTTT. It translates to CASGPVMNTEAFF.